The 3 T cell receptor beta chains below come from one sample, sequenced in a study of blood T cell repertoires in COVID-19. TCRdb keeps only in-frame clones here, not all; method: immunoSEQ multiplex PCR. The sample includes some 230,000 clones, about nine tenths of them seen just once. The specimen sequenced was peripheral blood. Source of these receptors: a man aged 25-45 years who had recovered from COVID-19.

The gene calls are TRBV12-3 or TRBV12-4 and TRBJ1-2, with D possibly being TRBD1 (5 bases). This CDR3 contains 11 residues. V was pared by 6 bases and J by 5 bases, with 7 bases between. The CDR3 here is CASRDIYGYTF. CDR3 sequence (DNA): TGTGCCAGCAGGGACATATATGGCTACACCTTC.

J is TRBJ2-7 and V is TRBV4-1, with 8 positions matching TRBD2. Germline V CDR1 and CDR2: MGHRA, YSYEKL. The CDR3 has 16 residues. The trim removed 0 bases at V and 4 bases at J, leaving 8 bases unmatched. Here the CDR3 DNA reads TGCGCCAGCAGCCAAGATGTTAGCGGGGTCCTTTACGAGCAGTACTTC. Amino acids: CASSQDVSGVLYEQYF.

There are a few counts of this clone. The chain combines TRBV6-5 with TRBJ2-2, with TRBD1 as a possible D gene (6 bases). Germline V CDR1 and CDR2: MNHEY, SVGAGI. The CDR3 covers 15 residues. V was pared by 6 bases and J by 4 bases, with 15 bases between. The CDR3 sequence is CASRPDRRFTGELFF. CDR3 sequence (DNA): TGTGCCAGCAGACCTGACAGGAGATTCACCGGGGAGCTGTTTTTT.